Presented here are 12 T cell receptor beta chains from one specimen sequenced in a study of T cell responses to AZD1222 COVID-19 vaccine. Here immunoSEQ multiplex PCR was the method, and the copy in TCRdb shows in-frame clones only, minus some. This sample has about 120,000 clones; roughly 91% occur once, and the top ten carry 4% to 6%. The sample here was peripheral blood, taken 28 days after the second AZD1222 dose. These receptors originate from an adult who received the AZD1222 COVID-19 vaccine.

The CDR3 is CASRPDRNYGYTF. The CDR3 DNA reads as TGCGCCAGCAGGCCGGACAGAAACTATGGCTACACCTTC. The chain carries TRBV10-2 and TRBJ1-2; TRBD1 is a possible D gene (6 bases). Germline lookup yields CDR1 WSHSY and CDR2 SAAADI. This CDR3 comprises 13 residues. Deletions cut 6 bases from V and 2 bases from J, with 10 bases between.

The CDR3 DNA reads TGCGCCAGCAGCCGTGCGTGGAACACTGAAGCTTTCTTT. This encodes CASSRAWNTEAFF. V is TRBV4-3 and J is TRBJ1-1; no reliable D call. Deletions cut 4 bases from V and 1 base from J, with 7 bases between. This CDR3 is built from 13 residues. Germline assignment: CDR1 LGHNA and CDR2 YSLEER.

This chain connects TRBV10-3 to TRBJ1-1; possible D gene TRBD1, 5 bases. V was trimmed by 7 bases and J by 3 bases, leaving 15 bases between them. The CDR3 consists of 14 residues. CDR1 is ENHRY, CDR2 SYGVKD, per germline. Here the CDR3 reads CAITKTGSDTEAFF. The CDR3, as DNA: TGTGCCATCACTAAAACAGGCTCTGACACTGAAGCTTTCTTT.

V usage is TRBV6-2 or TRBV6-3 and J usage is TRBJ2-1; 13 nucleotides line up with TRBD2. The CDR3 covers 19 residues. In germline, CDR1 is MNHEY, CDR2 SVGEGT. The V gene end was trimmed by 7 bases and the J gene end by 2 bases; junction bases not matched to a gene: 14. The CDR3 coding sequence is TGTGCCAGCAACCCCGGACTAGCGGGAGAGGGAGGGGCCTACAATGAGCAGTTCTTC. Translating it yields CASNPGLAGEGGAYNEQFF.

The chain's CDR3 is CASSFLQGKDTGELFF. The DNA for the CDR3 is TGCGCCAGCTCCTTTTTACAGGGGAAGGACACCGGGGAGCTGTTTTTT. This chain links TRBV5-1 with TRBJ2-2; TRBD1 aligns across 7 bases. Germline lookup yields CDR1 SGHRS and CDR2 YFSETQ. Trimming cost V 7 bases and J 3 bases; bases outside gene matches: 12. The CDR3 consists of 16 residues.

The chain links TRBV5-4 to TRBJ2-1; TRBD2 matches at 8 bases. This CDR3 has 15 residues. Trimming at V came to 2 bases and at J to 3 bases, leaving 4 bases not matched to a gene. Germline CDR1 reads SGHNT; CDR2 reads YYREEE (reference sequence). The CDR3 bases are TGTGCCAGCAGCTTAGCGGGAGCCAACTACAATGAGCAGTTCTTC. It yields the protein CASSLAGANYNEQFF. Full variable domain (missing parts from reference TRBV5-4 and TRBJ2-1): ETGVTQSPTHLIKTRGQQVTLRCSSQSGHNTVSWYQQALGQGPQFIFQYYREEENGRGNFPPRFSGLQFPNYSSELNVNALELDDSALYLCASSLAGANYNEQFFGPGTRLTVL.

This chain connects TRBV7-9 to TRBJ2-1; D unresolved. This CDR3 spans 15 amino acids. V was trimmed by 2 bases and J by 5 bases, leaving 13 bases between them. CDR1 SEHNR and CDR2 FQNEAQ come from the germline V gene (reference sequence). The CDR3 coding sequence is TGTGCCAGCAGCTTAATCCCTTCGCGGCACAATGAGCAGTTCTTC. It yields the protein CASSLIPSRHNEQFF.

This chain joins TRBV27 and TRBJ1-1, with TRBD1 identical over 8 bases. V was pared by 5 bases and J by 7 bases, with 9 bases of the junction left unmatched. CDR1 is MNHEY, CDR2 SMNVEV, per germline (reference sequence). The CDR3 sequence is 14 residues long. DNA of the CDR3: TGTGCCAGCAGTCTAAGACAGGGGCCTGGTGAAGCTTTCTTT. Its translation is CASSLRQGPGEAFF.

This chain joins TRBV2 and TRBJ2-3, with unresolved D. CDR3 length: 12 residues. CDR1 and CDR2 (germline): SNHLY, FYNNEI. With 4 bases removed from V and 5 bases from J, the gap between germline ends came to 7 bases. The CDR3 DNA follows: TGTGCCAGCAGTGGGGTGGGAGATACGCAGTATTTT. Translation: CASSGVGDTQYF.

The rearrangement joins TRBV27 to TRBJ2-2; 15 bases are shared with TRBD2. V shed 6 bases and J 2 bases; nucleotides not matched to a gene: 10. CDR3 length: 19 residues. Germline V gene lookup returns CDR1 MNHEY and CDR2 SMNVEV (reference sequence). The CDR3: CASSIGLAGGWGNTGELFF. DNA for the CDR3: TGTGCCAGCAGCATAGGACTAGCGGGAGGGTGGGGAAACACCGGGGAGCTGTTTTTT.

This chain connects TRBV14 to TRBJ1-5, with TRBD1 matching 9 bases. V lost 0 bases to trimming and J lost 4 bases; unmatched junction nucleotides: 13. The CDR3 sequence is 19 residues long. Germline V gene lookup returns CDR1 SGHDN and CDR2 FVKESK. CDR3: CASSQDENPGQGGNQPQHF. CDR3 nucleotides: TGTGCCAGCAGCCAAGATGAAAACCCGGGACAGGGAGGGAATCAGCCCCAGCATTTT.

About this clone: The junction differs from germline at one of its ends, possibly a read error. This chain links TRBV7-6 with TRBJ2-3, with 8 bases fitting TRBD2. The CDR3 has 15 amino acids. Per the germline V gene, CDR1 is SGHVS and CDR2 is FNYEAQ. Written as DNA, the CDR3 is TGTGCCAGCAGTTTAGCGGGGTCTAGCACAGATACGCAGTATTTT. This translates into CASSLAGSSTDTQYF.